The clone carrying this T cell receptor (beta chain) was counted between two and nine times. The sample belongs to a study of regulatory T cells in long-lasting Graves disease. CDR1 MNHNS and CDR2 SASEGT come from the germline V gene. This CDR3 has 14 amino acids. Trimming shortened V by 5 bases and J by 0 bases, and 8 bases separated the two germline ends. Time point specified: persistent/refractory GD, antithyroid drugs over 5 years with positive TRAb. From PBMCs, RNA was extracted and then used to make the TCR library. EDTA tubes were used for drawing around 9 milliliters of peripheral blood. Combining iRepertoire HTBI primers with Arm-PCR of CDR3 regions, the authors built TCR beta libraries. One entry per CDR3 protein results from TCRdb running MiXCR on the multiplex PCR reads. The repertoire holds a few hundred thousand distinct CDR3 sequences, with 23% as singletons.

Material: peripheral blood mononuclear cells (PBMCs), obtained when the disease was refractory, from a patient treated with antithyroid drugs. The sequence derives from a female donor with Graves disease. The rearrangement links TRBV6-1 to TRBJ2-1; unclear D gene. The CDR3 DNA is TGTGCCAGCAGTCGGGTTGGCTCCTACAATGAGCAGTTCTTC. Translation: CASSRVGSYNEQFF.